These 29 T cell receptor beta chains came from one sample sequenced in a study of blood T cell repertoires in COVID-19. Clones were read by immunoSEQ multiplex PCR, and TCRdb kept only the in-frame ones, dropping some. The table includes about 170,000 clones, 70% to 80% detected once. The sequencing sample was made of peripheral blood. The receptors come from a man in his sixties with acute or convalescent COVID-19.

The V and J genes are TRBV30 and TRBJ1-1; unclear D gene. Trimming took 4 bases from V and 5 from J, leaving 14 bases between them. CDR1 is GTSNPN and CDR2 is SVGIG in the germline V gene (reference sequence). The CDR3 sequence is 13 residues long. As DNA, the CDR3 is TGTGCCTGGACCCTTTCTGCGAGGACTGAAGCTTTCTTT. It translates to CAWTLSARTEAFF.

The CDR3 sequence is CASSPPDRGLIYGYTF. The CDR3 bases are TGTGCCAGCTCACCCCCGGACAGGGGGCTTATCTATGGCTACACCTTC. The rearrangement joins TRBV18 to TRBJ1-2; 11 bases are shared with TRBD1. This CDR3 has 16 residues. The junction had 7 bases not matched to a gene; V was cut back by 3 bases and J by 4 bases. Germline CDR1 KGHSH, CDR2 LQKENI.

V usage is TRBV6-2 or TRBV6-3 and J usage is TRBJ2-3, with TRBD2 matching 9 bases. Unmatched junction bases numbered 3, after V lost 2 bases and J lost 3 bases. The germline gives CDR1 MNHEY, CDR2 SVGEGT. This CDR3 has 15 residues. CDR3 in DNA: TGTGCCAGCAGTTACAGTACTAGCGGGACAGATACGCAGTATTTT. Translation: CASSYSTSGTDTQYF.

The chain carries TRBV19 and TRBJ1-3; 8 nucleotides line up with TRBD1. From germline, CDR1 is LNHDA and CDR2 SQIVND (reference sequence). This CDR3 region has 15 residues. Losses at the gene ends were 7 bases for V and 4 bases for J; bases not matched to a gene: 9. The CDR3 sequence is CASNPDRGFGNTIYF. The CDR3 DNA sequence: TGTGCCAGTAACCCTGACAGGGGCTTCGGAAACACCATATATTTT.

This clone has at least ten counts. J is TRBJ1-2 and V is TRBV9; D unresolved. Germline V CDR1 and CDR2: SGDLS, YYNGEE. Trimming took off 0 bases at V and 2 bases at J, with 8 bases between the two ends. The CDR3 consists of 14 residues. The DNA for the CDR3 is TGTGCCAGCAGCGTAGCTAGGGAGAACTATGGCTACACCTTC. Encoded protein: CASSVARENYGYTF.

V gene TRBV20-1 combines with J gene TRBJ2-3, with D perhaps matching TRBD2 (6 bases). The germline CDR1 and CDR2 sequences are DFQATT and SNEGSKA (reference sequence). This CDR3 is built from 11 residues. V gave up 6 bases and J gave up 5 bases, with 9 bases separating them. The CDR3 DNA sequence: TGCAGTGCCGGAGGGATAGATACGCAGTATTTT. This codes for CSAGGIDTQYF.

The chain employs TRBV6-5 and TRBJ2-1; 8 positions match TRBD2. The CDR3 runs to 14 residues. Per the germline V gene, CDR1 is MNHEY and CDR2 is SVGAGI. V shed 4 bases, J shed 9 bases, and the junction held 8 bases outside the gene matches. CDR3 DNA: TGTGCCAGCAGTTGGACAGAAGGGACTAGTGAGCAGTTCTTC. Its translation: CASSWTEGTSEQFF.

The rearrangement joins TRBV5-4 to TRBJ2-1, with 9 bases matching TRBD1. V was pared by 3 bases and J by 9 bases, with 4 bases of the junction left unmatched. The germline gives CDR1 SGHNT, CDR2 YYREEE (reference sequence). The CDR3 totals 13 residues. The CDR3 DNA follows: TGTGCCAGCAGCTGGGACAGGGCAGGTGAGCAGTTCTTC. It specifies CASSWDRAGEQFF.

This chain links TRBV6-6 with TRBJ2-1, with 9 positions matching TRBD1. With V trimmed by 4 bases and J by 7 bases, 5 bases remained unmatched. The germline V gene encodes CDR1 MNHNY and CDR2 SVGAGI (reference sequence). The CDR3 extends over 14 amino acids. CDR3: CASSWTGEVNEQFF. CDR3 DNA: TGTGCCAGCAGTTGGACAGGGGAGGTAAATGAGCAGTTCTTC.

The gene calls are TRBV7-2 and TRBJ1-1; 7 bases align to TRBD1. The V and J ends lost 7 bases and 2 bases, in that order; junction bases with no gene match: 7. The germline V gene encodes CDR1 SGHTA and CDR2 FQGNSA. The CDR3 covers 14 residues. CDR3 sequence reads: CASTRGQINTEAFF. The DNA of the CDR3 is TGTGCCAGCACCCGGGGACAGATCAACACTGAAGCTTTCTTT.

As to this clone: The same CDR3 also results from other DNA sequences found in this sample. The chain couples TRBV5-1 to TRBJ1-2, with D perhaps matching TRBD1 (5 bases). The V end was cut by 1 base, the J end by 7 bases, with 11 bases between. The germline V gene has CDR1 SGHRS and CDR2 YFSETQ. The CDR3 has 13 amino acids. The CDR3 bases are TGCGCCAGCAGCTTGTCAGGGCTGAGTGGCTACACCTTC. It is translated as CASSLSGLSGYTF.

The chain joins TRBV5-6 to TRBJ1-3; D perhaps matches TRBD1 (5 bases). There are 14 residues in the CDR3. Trimming took off 4 bases at V and 0 bases at J, with 8 bases between the two ends. CDR1 is SGHDT, CDR2 YYEEEE, per germline. CDR3 bases: TGTGCCAGCAGCACAGACAGCTCTGGAAACACCATATATTTT. Its protein is CASSTDSSGNTIYF.

This rearrangement joins TRBV10-2 to TRBJ1-2; D remains ambiguous. Germline V gene data show CDR1 as WSHSY and CDR2 as SAAADI. V was cut by 0 bases and J by 4 bases, with 3 bases left in between. The CDR3 length is 12 residues. The CDR3 DNA reads TGCGCCAGCAGTGAGTCCGGCTATGGCTACACCTTC. This gives the protein CASSESGYGYTF.

The rearrangement joins TRBV11-2 to TRBJ2-7; D unclear. This CDR3 is 11 amino acids long. Germline V CDR1 and CDR2: SGHAT, FQNNGV. The germline V and J ends were trimmed by 5 bases and 4 bases, with 6 bases remaining between them. DNA of the CDR3: TGTGCCAGCAGCGTCGTATACGAGCAGTACTTC. Translated: CASSVVYEQYF.

A few counts support this clone. V usage is TRBV19 and J usage is TRBJ2-7, with D maybe TRBD2 (6 bases). From germline, CDR1 is LNHDA and CDR2 SQIVND (reference sequence). Trimming removed 6 bases at V and 3 bases at J, with 12 bases between. This CDR3 contains 13 residues. CDR3 sequence (DNA): TGTGCCAGTAGCCGGGGGAGCTTCTACGAGCAGTACTTC. Its translation is CASSRGSFYEQYF. The full variable domain, with the rest looked up from reference TRBV19 and TRBJ2-7, is DGGITQSPKYLFRKEGQNVTLSCEQNLNHDAMYWYRQDPGQGLRLIYYSQIVNDFQKGDIAEGYSVSREKKESFPLTVTSAQKNPTAFYLCASSRGSFYEQYFGPGTRLTVT.

This chain links TRBV30 with TRBJ1-5; the match to TRBD1 covers 11 bases. The V segment lost 2 bases and the J segment 2 bases; nucleotides outside the gene matches: 8. The CDR3 is made up of 17 amino acids. Germline values: CDR1 GTSNPN, CDR2 SVGIG (reference sequence). The CDR3 bases are TGTGCCTGGAGTACCGGGACAGGGGGTAGGGGCAATCAGCCCCAGCATTTT. As protein: CAWSTGTGGRGNQPQHF.

The chain joins TRBV6-2 or TRBV6-3 to TRBJ1-1; D perhaps matches TRBD1 (5 bases). This CDR3 is 14 amino acids long. The V end lost 0 bases, the J end lost 9 bases, and 14 bases lay between the germline ends. Germline V gives CDR1 MNHEY, CDR2 SVGEGT. This chain's CDR3 is CASSYSSSGVKAFF. CDR3 sequence (DNA): TGTGCCAGCAGTTACTCGAGCTCGGGGGTAAAAGCTTTCTTT.

V gene TRBV30 combines with J gene TRBJ2-3; 10 bases fit TRBD2. The CDR3 totals 14 residues. J gave up 7 bases and V 5 bases, and 9 bases lay outside the gene matches. Germline values: CDR1 GTSNPN, CDR2 SVGIG (reference sequence). CDR3: CAWSGAGGAHTQYF. CDR3 DNA: TGTGCCTGGTCTGGAGCGGGGGGGGCACATACGCAGTATTTT. Based on the CDR3 plus reference TRBV30 and TRBJ2-3, the full variable domain is SQTIHQWPATLVQPVGSPLSLECTVEGTSNPNLYWYRQAAGRGLQLLFYSVGIGQISSEVPQNLSASRPQDRQFILSSKKLLLSDSGFYLCAWSGAGGAHTQYFGPGTRLTVL.

The rearrangement uses TRBV11-2 and TRBJ2-2, with 8 bases lining up with TRBD2. Germline V gene data show CDR1 as SGHAT and CDR2 as FQNNGV. The length of the CDR3 is 17 residues. V shed 4 bases and J 0 bases; nucleotides not matched to a gene: 7. CDR3 residues: CASSWRLAGSNTGELFF. The CDR3 DNA reads as TGTGCCAGCAGCTGGAGGCTAGCGGGTTCGAACACCGGGGAGCTGTTTTTT. The complete variable domain, with remaining parts taken from reference TRBV11-2 and TRBJ2-2, reads EAGVAQSPRYKIIEKRQSVAFWCNPISGHATLYWYQQILGQGPKLLIQFQNNGVVDDSQLPKDRFSAERLKGVDSTLKIQPAKLEDSAVYLCASSWRLAGSNTGELFFGEGSRLTVL.

J is TRBJ1-2 and V is TRBV7-2; D is undetermined. CDR1 is SGHTA, CDR2 FQGNSA, per germline. V was clipped by 5 bases and J by 6 bases, with 13 bases between them. The CDR3 has 13 amino acids. CDR3 amino acids: CASSRDPGDGYTF. CDR3 nucleotide sequence: TGTGCCAGCAGCCGAGACCCCGGGGATGGCTACACCTTC.

The V and J genes are TRBV9 and TRBJ1-2, with TRBD1 matching over 10 bases. The J segment lost 6 bases and the V segment lost 0 bases, leaving 5 bases of the junction unmatched. Germline CDR1 is SGDLS and CDR2 is YYNGEE. This CDR3 comprises 15 residues. DNA of the CDR3: TGTGCCAGCAGCGTAGATGACAGGGGGCCTAATGGCTACACCTTC. Its protein product is CASSVDDRGPNGYTF.

This clone was recorded once. The sample has other DNA sequences that encode this CDR3 too. The chain has TRBV5-4 and TRBJ2-1; D perhaps matches TRBD2 (6 bases). Trimming removed 4 bases from V and 4 bases from J, with 9 bases in between. From germline, CDR1 is SGHNT and CDR2 YYREEE (reference sequence). This CDR3 has 13 residues. The CDR3 DNA reads TGTGCCAGCAGCAGGGACTCTTACAATGAGCAGTTCTTC. Residues: CASSRDSYNEQFF.

The chain employs TRBV7-3 and TRBJ2-1; 9 nucleotides line up with TRBD1. The CDR3 has 15 residues. V gave up 5 bases and J gave up 7 bases; unmatched junction bases: 9. Germline CDR1 reads SGHTA; CDR2 reads FQGTGA. The CDR3 protein is CASSQPGQGRNEQFF. The CDR3, as DNA: TGTGCCAGCAGCCAACCGGGACAGGGAAGGAATGAGCAGTTCTTC.

V is TRBV28 and J is TRBJ2-3; possibly TRBD1 for D (6 bases). CDR3 length: 16 residues. Germline V gene sequence: CDR1 MDHEN, CDR2 SYDVKM. Trimming shortened V by 5 bases and J by 4 bases, and 19 bases separated the two germline ends. The CDR3 region is CASSPPGQLGADTQYF. The CDR3 coding sequence is TGTGCCAGCAGTCCCCCTGGACAGTTAGGGGCAGATACGCAGTATTTT. The variable domain in full, with the rest retrieved from reference TRBV28 and TRBJ2-3, is DVKVTQSSRYLVKRTGEKVFLECVQDMDHENMFWYRQDPGLGLRLIYFSYDVKMKEKGDIPEGYSVSREKKERFSLILESASTNQTSMYLCASSPPGQLGADTQYFGPGTRLTVL.

The chain has TRBV2 and TRBJ2-1, with 7 nucleotides matching TRBD1. With V trimmed by 6 bases and J by 6 bases, 5 bases remained unmatched. The CDR3 length is 13 residues. Germline CDR1 SNHLY, CDR2 FYNNEI. CDR3 sequence (DNA): TGTGCCAGCAGATTTGAGGGGGCCAATGAGCAGTTCTTC. Amino acid sequence: CASRFEGANEQFF.

The chain has TRBV7-8 and TRBJ2-7; the D is unclear. Trimming removed 5 bases from V and 6 bases from J, with 11 bases in between. Looked up from germline, CDR1 is SGHVS and CDR2 is FQNEAQ. The CDR3 has 12 amino acids. The CDR3: CASSLRRGEQYF. CDR3 in DNA: TGTGCCAGCAGCCTAAGGAGAGGCGAGCAGTACTTC.

The chain is built from TRBV12-3 or TRBV12-4 and TRBJ2-3; D is undetermined. The CDR3 consists of 13 residues. V was pared by 3 bases and J by 4 bases, with 8 bases between. The CDR3 here is CASSFNLADTQYF. The CDR3 DNA follows: TGTGCCAGCAGTTTTAATTTAGCAGATACGCAGTATTTT.

V gene TRBV3-1 (or the pseudogene TRBV3-2) combines with J gene TRBJ2-1; 8 nucleotides line up with TRBD1. Germline V gene lookup returns CDR1 LGHDT and CDR2 YNNKEL (reference sequence). The CDR3 runs to 14 residues. With V trimmed by 4 bases and J by 9 bases, 8 bases remained unmatched. The CDR3 coding sequence is TGTGCCAGCAGCCCCGACGGACAGGGACGTGAGCAGTTCTTC. Translation gives CASSPDGQGREQFF.

This sequence joins TRBV19 and TRBJ1-5, with a possible D match to TRBD1 (6 bases). Germline V gene data show CDR1 as LNHDA and CDR2 as SQIVND (reference sequence). Trimming removed 10 bases at V and 5 bases at J, with 18 bases between. This CDR3 is 14 amino acids long. The CDR3 nucleotides are TGTGCCACCCGGACCGGACAGCCCGATCAGCCCCAGCATTTT. Its protein is CATRTGQPDQPQHF.